These 27 T cell receptor beta chains came from one sample sequenced in a study of shared clonotypes between healthy human individuals. Method: immunoSEQ multiplex PCR; TCRdb's copy keeps in-frame clones and lacks some. In the table there are about 670,000 clones, about two thirds of which are singletons. The sample consisted of memory CD4+ T cells sorted from blood. As for subset: CD45RA-negative fraction. The source is a woman aged 30 to 39 in good health.

The chain uses TRBV6-1 and TRBJ2-3; 9 nucleotides align to TRBD2. V shed 8 bases and J 4 bases; nucleotides not matched to a gene: 7. CDR3 size: 14 residues. Germline-derived CDR1 and CDR2 are MNHNS and SASEGT. The CDR3 loop is CASAREGRADTQYF. CDR3 in DNA: TGTGCCAGCGCGCGGGAGGGGCGGGCAGATACGCAGTATTTT.

This chain connects TRBV11-2 to TRBJ2-1, with D possibly matching TRBD1 (5 bases). Germline V gene data show CDR1 as SGHAT and CDR2 as FQNNGV. Trimming removed 9 bases from V and 1 base from J, with 13 bases in between. The CDR3 length is 14 residues. The CDR3 nucleotides read TGTGCCAGTACTACAGGTCCTTCCTACAATGAGCAGTTCTTC. Amino acid sequence: CASTTGPSYNEQFF.

V and J are TRBV4-2 and TRBJ1-2; 10 bases agree with TRBD1. The CDR3 runs to 15 residues. Looked up from germline, CDR1 is LGHNA and CDR2 is YNFKEQ. The V gene end was trimmed by 2 bases and the J gene end by 5 bases; junction bases not matched to a gene: 5. In nucleotides, the CDR3 is TGTGCCAGCAGCCAATCCGGACAGGGGGGTTATGGCTACACCTTC. This encodes CASSQSGQGGYGYTF.

This chain uses TRBV7-8 with TRBJ2-7; 10 bases are shared with TRBD2. V trimming: 6 bases; J trimming: 3 bases; junction bases outside the gene matches: 8. Germline V gene lookup returns CDR1 SGHVS and CDR2 FQNEAQ. The CDR3 has 15 amino acids. The CDR3 DNA is TGTGCCAGCAGTTCAGCGGGAGGGCGACTCTACGAGCAGTACTTC. Its translation: CASSSAGGRLYEQYF. Based on the CDR3 plus reference TRBV7-8 and TRBJ2-7, the full variable domain is GAGVSQSPRYKVAKRGQDVALRCDPISGHVSLFWYQQALGQGPEFLTYFQNEAQLDKSGLPSDRFFAERPEGSVSTLKIQRTQQEDSAVYLCASSSAGGRLYEQYFGPGTRLTVT.

The rearrangement uses TRBV15 and TRBJ2-7; 12 bases match TRBD1. V was pared by 1 base and J by 4 bases, with 8 bases of the junction left unmatched. Germline assignment: CDR1 LNHNV and CDR2 YYDKDF (reference sequence). This CDR3 is built from 17 residues. CDR3 protein: CATSRGFGTGGSYEQYF. CDR3 DNA sequence: TGTGCCACCAGCAGAGGCTTCGGGACAGGGGGCTCGTACGAGCAGTACTTC.

Regarding this clone: In the same sample, other DNA sequences code for this CDR3. The chain is built from TRBV7-2 and TRBJ2-3; possibly TRBD1 for D (6 bases). CDR1 is SGHTA and CDR2 is FQGNSA in the germline V gene. V lost 3 bases, J lost 3 bases, and 13 bases lay in between. This CDR3 is built from 15 residues. The DNA for the CDR3 is TGTGCCAGCAGCTTGGGACACCCCGGAACAGATACGCAGTATTTT. This codes for CASSLGHPGTDTQYF.

The chain joins TRBV11-2 to TRBJ2-7; TRBD2 might be the D (6 bases). This CDR3 spans 14 amino acids. Germline-derived CDR1 and CDR2 are SGHAT and FQNNGV. The V end was cut by 5 bases, the J end by 2 bases, with 13 bases between. CDR3: CASSPSTSTYEQYF. For the CDR3, the DNA is TGTGCCAGCAGCCCCTCAACTAGCACCTACGAGCAGTACTTC.

V gene TRBV28 combines with J gene TRBJ2-2; weak D call: TRBD2 (6 bases). Between the trimmed V and J ends, which lost 6 bases and 4 bases, there was a span of 12 bases. The germline V gene encodes CDR1 MDHEN and CDR2 SYDVKM. The CDR3 covers 14 residues. CDR3 protein: CASRASVFTGELFF. The CDR3 coding sequence is TGTGCCAGCAGAGCTAGCGTTTTCACCGGGGAGCTGTTTTTT. Full variable domain (rest looked up from reference TRBV28 and TRBJ2-2): DVKVTQSSRYLVKRTGEKVFLECVQDMDHENMFWYRQDPGLGLRLIYFSYDVKMKEKGDIPEGYSVSREKKERFSLILESASTNQTSMYLCASRASVFTGELFFGEGSRLTVL.

The rearrangement links TRBV27 to TRBJ1-2; 7 bases fit TRBD1. The CDR3 contains 13 residues. The germline gives CDR1 MNHEY, CDR2 SMNVEV (reference sequence). V shed 4 bases and J 2 bases; nucleotides not matched to a gene: 1. The CDR3 coding sequence is TGTGCCAGCAGTTCGGACAGGAACTATGGCTACACCTTC. Translating it yields CASSSDRNYGYTF.

This clone turned up a few times. J is TRBJ1-5 and V is TRBV30; 7 nucleotides match TRBD1. Trimming at V came to 4 bases and at J to 2 bases, leaving 8 bases not matched to a gene. CDR3 length equals 15 residues. CDR1 is GTSNPN and CDR2 is SVGIG in the germline V gene (reference sequence). CDR3 coding DNA: TGTGCCTGGACGCATCCCACAGGGGGCAATCAGCCCCAGCATTTT. Translated: CAWTHPTGGNQPQHF. The variable domain in full, with the rest retrieved from reference TRBV30 and TRBJ1-5, is SQTIHQWPATLVQPVGSPLSLECTVEGTSNPNLYWYRQAAGRGLQLLFYSVGIGQISSEVPQNLSASRPQDRQFILSSKKLLLSDSGFYLCAWTHPTGGNQPQHFGDGTRLSIL.

This clone was counted at least ten times. The V gene is TRBV23-1, the J gene TRBJ2-7; no firm D call. TRBV23-1 is an ORF, and what it does is uncertain. The CDR3 covers 16 residues. V was pared by 11 bases and J by 5 bases, with 28 bases between. CDR3 bases: TGCGCCGCCCTGAAAGGGCGTCTCCGAAGTTTGGACGAGCAGTACTTC. It encodes CAALKGRLRSLDEQYF.

This clone occurred once. CDR3 sequence (DNA): TGTGCCAGCTCACGCACTAGCGACCCTAGCACAGATACGCAGTATTTT. It codes for CASSRTSDPSTDTQYF. The chain joins TRBV18 to TRBJ2-3; 7 nucleotides match TRBD2. Trimming at V came to 4 bases and at J to 0 bases, leaving 7 bases not matched to a gene. Germline V gene lookup returns CDR1 KGHSH and CDR2 LQKENI. The CDR3 loop spans 16 amino acids.

The chain has TRBV29-1 and TRBJ1-4, with TRBD1 as a possible D gene (6 bases). The CDR3 covers 14 residues. V was trimmed by 3 bases and J by 4 bases, leaving 12 bases between them. Germline V gives CDR1 SQVTM, CDR2 ANQGSEA. CDR3 region: CSVDPTGNNEKLFF. CDR3 in DNA: TGCAGCGTTGATCCGACAGGAAATAATGAAAAACTGTTTTTT.

The rearrangement joins TRBV6-1 to TRBJ2-7, with 7 bases aligning to TRBD1. CDR3 size: 15 residues. J was trimmed by 0 bases and V by 6 bases; bases with no gene match: 8. Germline CDR1 and CDR2: MNHNS and SASEGT. CDR3 in amino acids: CASSPQTGISYEQYF. The DNA for the CDR3 is TGTGCCAGCAGCCCCCAGACAGGGATCTCCTACGAGCAGTACTTC.

The CDR3 loop reads CASSSPGTGGFEQYF. The CDR3 DNA reads TGTGCCAGCAGCTCCCCCGGGACAGGGGGCTTCGAGCAGTACTTC. The chain has TRBV11-1 and TRBJ2-7; 12 bases align to TRBD1. The CDR3 spans 15 residues. The J segment lost 6 bases and the V segment lost 4 bases, leaving 7 bases of the junction unmatched. Germline CDR1 and CDR2: SGHAT and FQDESV (reference sequence).

The rearrangement links TRBV5-1 to TRBJ2-5, with 7 bases matching TRBD2. After removal of 7 bases from V and 4 bases from J, the junction contained 7 bases not matched to a gene. Germline V CDR1 and CDR2: SGHRS, YFSETQ. CDR3 length: 13 residues. This CDR3 is CASSQASGETQYF. CDR3 nucleotides: TGCGCCAGCTCCCAGGCTAGCGGAGAGACCCAGTACTTC.

The sample holds a few counts of this clone. Other DNA sequences within the sample encode an identical CDR3. The V and J genes are TRBV4-1 and TRBJ1-1; D perhaps matches TRBD1 (5 bases). The length of the CDR3 is 14 residues. Germline V gene data show CDR1 as MGHRA and CDR2 as YSYEKL. Trimming removed 1 base from V and 2 bases from J, with 8 bases in between. Written as DNA, the CDR3 is TGCGCCAGCAGCCAAGTTGACAGTAACACTGAAGCTTTCTTT. Its protein is CASSQVDSNTEAFF.

The chain combines TRBV6-6 with TRBJ2-2; TRBD2 is a possible D gene (5 bases). This CDR3 spans 15 amino acids. V was cut by 2 bases and J by 6 bases, with 13 bases left in between. Germline V gene lookup returns CDR1 MNHNY and CDR2 SVGAGI (reference sequence). The CDR3 protein is CASSYKGARSGELFF. In DNA form, the CDR3 reads TGTGCCAGCAGTTACAAGGGAGCTAGGTCCGGGGAGCTGTTTTTT.

The rearrangement joins TRBV5-5 to TRBJ2-6; no firm D call. Germline V gene data show CDR1 as SGHKS and CDR2 as YYEKEE (reference sequence). With 3 bases removed from V and 0 bases from J, the gap between germline ends came to 7 bases. The CDR3 length is 15 residues. CDR3 sequence (DNA): TGTGCCAGCAGCTCCGCTCGCTCTGGGGCCAACGTCCTGACTTTC. Protein product: CASSSARSGANVLTF.

The genes are TRBV18 and TRBJ2-2, with D maybe TRBD1 (5 bases). The CDR3 has 14 residues. Per the germline V gene, CDR1 is KGHSH and CDR2 is LQKENI. V lost 3 bases and J lost 4, with 9 bases in between. The CDR3 region is CASSPWQGTGELFF. The CDR3 coding sequence is TGTGCCAGCTCACCTTGGCAGGGCACCGGGGAGCTGTTTTTT.

The CDR3 nucleotides read TGTGCCAGCAGCTTAAGGGGACAGGGGGGTACGGGCACTGAAGCTTTCTTT. Translated: CASSLRGQGGTGTEAFF. The rearrangement uses TRBV11-2 and TRBJ1-1; the match to TRBD1 covers 11 bases. The germline CDR1 and CDR2 sequences are SGHAT and FQNNGV. Germline trimming cut 2 bases from V and 4 bases from J; bases unmatched to any gene: 9. The CDR3 consists of 17 residues.

There are a few counts of this clone. The chain employs TRBV18 and TRBJ2-1; D not resolved. Trimming pared 5 bases from V and 4 bases from J, leaving 12 bases between. The CDR3 consists of 14 residues. Germline V gene data show CDR1 as KGHSH and CDR2 as LQKENI. The CDR3 here is CASSGLPPYNEQFF. CDR3 bases: TGTGCCAGCTCAGGCTTACCCCCTTACAATGAGCAGTTCTTC.

This clone was seen only once. The rearrangement uses TRBV11-2 and TRBJ2-7; possible D gene TRBD2, 6 bases. The V and J ends lost 5 bases and 3 bases respectively, with 11 bases between them. This CDR3 is 13 amino acids long. Germline assignment: CDR1 SGHAT and CDR2 FQNNGV. The CDR3 sequence is CASSGRDFYEQYF. Written as DNA, the CDR3 is TGTGCCAGCAGCGGCCGGGACTTCTACGAGCAGTACTTC.

The rearrangement links TRBV19 to TRBJ2-5; D might be TRBD2 (5 bases). Germline assignment: CDR1 LNHDA and CDR2 SQIVND (reference sequence). This CDR3 has 18 residues. The V end lost 1 base, the J end lost 7 bases, and 25 bases lay between the germline ends. CDR3 sequence: CASSIGIGGTGSWGTQYF. The DNA for the CDR3 is TGTGCCAGTAGTATAGGAATTGGAGGAACGGGGTCGTGGGGGACCCAGTACTTC. Supplemented by reference TRBV19 and TRBJ2-5, the full variable domain reads DGGITQSPKYLFRKEGQNVTLSCEQNLNHDAMYWYRQDPGQGLRLIYYSQIVNDFQKGDIAEGYSVSREKKESFPLTVTSAQKNPTAFYLCASSIGIGGTGSWGTQYFGPGTRLLVL.

The chain has TRBV28 and TRBJ2-3, with 11 bases matching TRBD2. This CDR3 is built from 17 residues. Germline CDR1 MDHEN, CDR2 SYDVKM. V lost 0 bases, J lost 0 bases, and 2 bases stayed unmatched. The CDR3 sequence: CASSLWTSGASTDTQYF. In DNA, the CDR3 is TGTGCCAGCAGTTTATGGACTAGCGGGGCTAGCACAGATACGCAGTATTTT.

V gene TRBV21-1 combines with J gene TRBJ1-4; the D call TRBD1 from the table was never checked on the DNA. TRBV21-1 is assigned pseudogene status. The CDR3 has 15 amino acids. The CDR3 protein is CASCQGSQGGEKLFF. Here the CDR3 DNA reads TGTGCCAGCTGTCAGGGGAGCCAGGGGGGTGAAAAACTGTTTTTT.

The chain joins TRBV28 to TRBJ1-5; no reliable D call. Germline loops: CDR1 MDHEN, CDR2 SYDVKM. V shed 6 bases and J shed 6 bases, with 15 bases lying between them. The CDR3 length is 14 residues. The CDR3 sequence is CASRVLRGSQPQHF. The CDR3 region has the DNA TGTGCCAGCAGGGTTTTGCGGGGTTCTCAGCCCCAGCATTTT.